A selection of T cell receptor beta chains follows, all from one sample in a study of cytomegalovirus exposure and HLA in healthy donors. Assay used: immunoSEQ multiplex PCR; TCRdb lists only in-frame clones, some missing. The data hold fewer than 200,000 clones, with roughly 77% observed a single time. Sequencing was done on a sample of PBMCs. The origin of the receptors is a male donor in good health and CMV-seronegative. Both conserved end residues are part of each CDR3. A D gene is named only where the DNA matches it firmly.

cdr3_length,d_call,j_call,v_call,cdr3_aa
19,.,TRBJ2-6,TRBV4-2,CASSRTTGTGRSGANVLTF
15,TRBD1,TRBJ2-3,TRBV7-2,CASSFTGQHTDTQYF
15,TRBD1,TRBJ2-1,TRBV7-3,CASSLSGPGGGEQFF
14,.,TRBJ1-1,TRBV7-6,CASSLAQLNTEAFF
14,.,TRBJ2-3,TRBV5-1,CASSPQGGADTQYF
11,.,TRBJ1-2,TRBV6-6,CASGEGYGYTF
12,.,TRBJ1-2,TRBV11-2,CASSLVGGGYTF
16,.,TRBJ2-3,TRBV7-9,CASSSPSGTSTDTQYF
12,.,TRBJ2-2,TRBV5-4,CASSLTVGELFF
14,TRBD2,TRBJ2-7,TRBV7-9,CSSSWGLADYEQYF
12,.,TRBJ1-1,TRBV5-6,CASSFALTEAFF
14,TRBD1,TRBJ1-2,TRBV6-1,CASSEPGTGGGYTF
15,TRBD1,TRBJ2-3,TRBV5-1,CASGPGQGITDTQYF
13,.,TRBJ2-7,TRBV6-5,CASISLIPYEQYF
13,TRBD1,TRBJ2-1,TRBV6-1,CASSEGQNNEQFF
14,.,TRBJ2-1,TRBV27,CASSLKHVRDEQFF
18,TRBD2,TRBJ2-2,TRBV6-1,CASSVYGTSGILVGELFF
13,TRBD1,TRBJ1-2,TRBV2,CASTLTGNYGYTF
19,TRBD1,TRBJ2-5,TRBV15,CATSREGQGEEGGRETQYF
12,TRBD1,TRBJ2-1,TRBV23-1,CATDRAYNEQFF
15,.,TRBJ1-6,TRBV19,CASRTDTSPNSPLHF
14,.,TRBJ2-1,TRBV27,CASSWESSYNEQFF
16,.,TRBJ2-5,TRBV11-2,CASSLPTSTRRETQYF
16,.,TRBJ1-2,TRBV2,CASSESLTGGSWGYTF